These 24 T cell receptor beta chains came from one sample sequenced in a study of patients and donors after allogeneic stem cell transplantation. TCRdb itself ran the RT-PCR reads through MiXCR, one entry per CDR3 protein. The sample holds over 150,000 distinct CDR3 sequences; 30% are singletons and the top ten take about 3.3%. Sequencing was performed on blood, either unsorted or a sorted T cell fraction (not recorded which). The receptors were sampled from a human donor who was either an allogeneic HSCT recipient or a stem cell or donor lymphocyte infusion donor (not recorded which). It is not recorded whose cells these are; they may come from a transplant donor.

CDR3 in amino acids: CASSLDATNEKLFF. In DNA form, the CDR3 reads TGTGCCAGCAGCCTGGATGCAACTAATGAAAAACTGTTTTTT. The J gene is TRBJ1-4, the V gene TRBV12-3 or TRBV12-4; the D is unclear. V dropped 6 bases and J dropped 0 bases, with 8 bases sitting between them. The CDR3 is 14 residues long.

The chain has TRBV27 and TRBJ2-7; TRBD2 aligns across 9 bases. Trimming cost V 8 bases and J 3 bases; bases outside gene matches: 5. This CDR3 contains 13 residues. Per the germline V gene, CDR1 is MNHEY and CDR2 is SMNVEV (reference sequence). The CDR3 coding sequence is TGTGCCAGCCTTAGCGGGAGCGTCTACGAGCAGTACTTC. Translation: CASLSGSVYEQYF.

V usage is TRBV7-9 and J usage is TRBJ1-4; TRBD1 might be the D (6 bases). The CDR3 has 15 residues. Trimming stripped 5 bases from V and 0 bases from J, with 10 bases between. Germline V gene lookup returns CDR1 SEHNR and CDR2 FQNEAQ (reference sequence). CDR3 amino acids: CASSPDRTTNEKLFF. In DNA form, the CDR3 reads TGTGCCAGCAGCCCAGACAGGACAACTAATGAAAAACTGTTTTTT.

A single count supports this clonotype. The chain combines TRBV9 with TRBJ2-5; 9 bases agree with TRBD1. Losses at the gene ends were 4 bases for V and 3 bases for J; bases not matched to a gene: 10. The CDR3 covers 16 residues. In germline, CDR1 is SGDLS, CDR2 YYNGEE. CDR3: CASSPSGQGRKETQYF. CDR3 DNA: TGTGCCAGCAGCCCCTCCGGACAGGGGCGTAAAGAGACCCAGTACTTC.

In this sample, this clonotype turned up a few times. The chain joins TRBV14 to TRBJ1-2; unclear D gene. The length of the CDR3 is 14 residues. Trimming took 0 bases from V and 4 from J, leaving 9 bases between them. Germline CDR1 reads SGHDN; CDR2 reads FVKESK. CDR3 protein: CASSQDAGGYGYTF. CDR3 DNA sequence: TGTGCCAGCAGCCAAGACGCCGGAGGCTATGGCTACACCTTC.

V usage is TRBV2 and J usage is TRBJ1-3; D unclear. With 3 bases removed from V and 4 bases from J, the gap between germline ends came to 7 bases. CDR3 length: 13 amino acids. CDR1 SNHLY and CDR2 FYNNEI come from the germline V gene. CDR3 loop: CASSEGRGNTIYF. In nucleotides, the CDR3 is TGTGCCAGCAGTGAGGGCAGGGGAAACACCATATATTTT. Full variable domain (rest looked up from reference TRBV2 and TRBJ1-3): EPEVTQTPSHQVTQMGQEVILRCVPISNHLYFYWYRQILGQKVEFLVSFYNNEISEKSEIFDDQFSVERPDGSNFTLKIRSTKLEDSAMYFCASSEGRGNTIYFGEGSWLTVV.

This chain joins TRBV4-1 and TRBJ2-7; 13 bases map to TRBD2. CDR1 MGHRA and CDR2 YSYEKL come from the germline V gene. The CDR3 is made up of 16 amino acids. Trimming at V came to 2 bases and at J to 3 bases, leaving 4 bases not matched to a gene. CDR3 nucleotides: TGCGCCAGCAGCCAACCGGGACTAGCGGGGAACTACGAGCAGTACTTC. Translating it yields CASSQPGLAGNYEQYF.

This clonotype occurred a few times. The gene calls are TRBV7-2 and TRBJ1-1; D gene uncertain. The CDR3 is made up of 16 amino acids. Trimming shortened V by 3 bases and J by 0 bases, and 14 bases separated the two germline ends. Germline values: CDR1 SGHTA, CDR2 FQGNSA. This CDR3 reads CASSFGRSLLNTEAFF. The CDR3 nucleotides are TGTGCCAGCAGCTTCGGGAGGAGCCTCCTGAACACTGAAGCTTTCTTT.

This CDR3 is CASRRRQDSYNEQFF. The DNA for the CDR3 is TGTGCCAGCAGGCGCCGACAGGATTCCTACAATGAGCAGTTCTTC. The chain couples TRBV6-5 to TRBJ2-1; D might be TRBD1 (6 bases). CDR1 and CDR2 (germline): MNHEY, SVGAGI. Trimming stripped 6 bases from V and 1 base from J, with 13 bases between. The CDR3 spans 15 residues.

This clonotype has only a few counts. The J gene is TRBJ2-3, the V gene TRBV7-2; D gene uncertain. The germline gives CDR1 SGHTA, CDR2 FQGNSA. V lost 5 bases to trimming and J lost 2 bases, with 11 bases between them. The CDR3 covers 14 residues. DNA for the CDR3: TGTGCCAGCAGCCCCGAGCAGTTCACAGATACGCAGTATTTT. Translating gives CASSPEQFTDTQYF.

This clonotype was picked up a small number of times. The chain joins TRBV5-1 to TRBJ2-5, with D perhaps TRBD1 (6 bases). The germline gives CDR1 SGHRS, CDR2 YFSETQ. Trimming stripped 4 bases from V and 5 bases from J, with 21 bases between. This CDR3 region has 16 residues. The CDR3 loop is CASSLWTVFPGETQYF. In DNA, the CDR3 is TGCGCCAGCAGCCTTTGGACAGTCTTCCCCGGGGAGACCCAGTACTTC.

A few counts support this clonotype. The chain combines TRBV4-3 with TRBJ2-7, with TRBD2 identical over 11 bases. CDR3 size: 15 residues. V trimming: 4 bases; J trimming: 2 bases; junction bases outside the gene matches: 4. CDR1 is LGHNA, CDR2 YSLEER, per germline. The CDR3 DNA is TGCGCCAGCAGCCCCGGACTAGCGGGTACCTACGAGCAGTACTTC. Its protein product is CASSPGLAGTYEQYF.

A few counts support this clonotype. The chain is built from TRBV12-3 or TRBV12-4 and TRBJ2-5; 8 nucleotides agree with TRBD1. The CDR3 runs to 15 residues. The V and J ends lost 7 bases and 4 bases, in that order; junction bases with no gene match: 11. The chain's CDR3 is CASTLMTGVGETQYF. The CDR3 nucleotides read TGTGCCAGCACCTTGATGACAGGGGTAGGAGAGACCCAGTACTTC.

The rearrangement links TRBV28 to TRBJ2-7; possible D gene TRBD2, 6 bases. The V gene lost 5 bases and the J gene lost 0 bases, with 17 bases spanning the gap. This CDR3 spans 16 amino acids. Germline-derived CDR1 and CDR2 are MDHEN and SYDVKM. The DNA of the CDR3 is TGTGCCAGCAGTCCACCGCTGGGCGGGATCTCCTACGAGCAGTACTTC. It is translated as CASSPPLGGISYEQYF.

This clonotype was found a few times. Here the CDR3 DNA reads TGTGCCAGCAGCTTCCTTAATCAGCCCCAGCATTTT. It codes for CASSFLNQPQHF. J is TRBJ1-5 and V is TRBV7-2; no clear D gene. V gave up 3 bases and J gave up 4 bases, with 4 bases separating them. The CDR3 is 12 residues long. Per germline, CDR1 SGHTA and CDR2 FQGNSA.

The sample holds one count of this clonotype. Written as DNA, the CDR3 is TGTGCCAGCAGCTTAGAGGAGCCGATCCAGTACTTC. Its protein product is CASSLEEPIQYF. V usage is TRBV11-2 and J usage is TRBJ2-5, with D unresolved. The germline CDR1 and CDR2 sequences are SGHAT and FQNNGV. Trimming cost V 0 bases and J 10 bases, with 9 bases left between them. This CDR3 comprises 12 residues.

This clonotype turned up a few times. This CDR3 is CSVETSGAYEQYF. The CDR3 DNA is TGCAGCGTTGAGACTAGCGGAGCCTACGAGCAGTACTTC. This chain joins TRBV29-1 and TRBJ2-7, with 9 bases lining up with TRBD2. The ends lost 3 bases at V and 2 bases at J; junction bases unmatched: 2. The CDR3 has 13 residues. Germline CDR1 and CDR2: SQVTM and ANQGSEA.

This chain joins TRBV27 and TRBJ2-7; D not certain. V was cut by 8 bases and J by 0 bases, with 14 bases left in between. Looked up from germline, CDR1 is MNHEY and CDR2 is SMNVEV (reference sequence). CDR3 size: 14 residues. CDR3 residues: CASAPSPLSYEQYF. Written as DNA, the CDR3 is TGTGCCAGCGCGCCCTCCCCTCTCTCCTACGAGCAGTACTTC.

This chain joins TRBV5-1 and TRBJ2-7, with 7 bases aligning to TRBD1. The V and J ends lost 1 base and 3 bases, in that order; junction bases with no gene match: 10. Looked up from germline, CDR1 is SGHRS and CDR2 is YFSETQ. This CDR3 spans 16 amino acids. This chain's CDR3 is CASSLPSTGVHYEQYF. The DNA for the CDR3 is TGCGCCAGCAGCTTGCCCTCCACAGGGGTGCACTACGAGCAGTACTTC.

This clonotype was detected once. This chain connects TRBV7-9 to TRBJ2-4; TRBD1 is a possible D gene (6 bases). V was pared by 4 bases and J by 2 bases, with 9 bases between. The germline CDR1 and CDR2 sequences are SEHNR and FQNEAQ (reference sequence). This CDR3 is built from 14 residues. The CDR3 here is CASSSGVTKNIQYF. CDR3 DNA sequence: TGTGCCAGCAGCTCAGGGGTAACCAAAAACATTCAGTACTTC.

This clonotype was picked up a small number of times. V is TRBV10-3 and J is TRBJ1-1; TRBD1 is a possible D gene (6 bases). Trimming removed 4 bases at V and 1 base at J, with 16 bases between. Germline V lookup: CDR1 ENHRY, CDR2 SYGVKD. The CDR3 is 16 residues long. The CDR3 here is CAISARTQGRNTEAFF. The CDR3 DNA sequence: TGTGCCATCAGTGCCCGAACACAGGGCAGGAACACTGAAGCTTTCTTT.

The chain uses TRBV5-1 and TRBJ1-1; D uncertain. Germline loops: CDR1 SGHRS, CDR2 YFSETQ. V lost 4 bases and J 3 bases, leaving 16 bases between the germline ends. CDR3 length: 15 amino acids. The CDR3: CASSAAPPWDTEAFF. CDR3 DNA sequence: TGCGCCAGCAGCGCGGCTCCCCCCTGGGACACTGAAGCTTTCTTT.

This sequence joins TRBV2 and TRBJ2-7; D perhaps matches TRBD2 (6 bases). The CDR3 runs to 17 residues. The V gene lost 0 bases and the J gene lost 0 bases, with 15 bases spanning the gap. Germline V gives CDR1 SNHLY, CDR2 FYNNEI. The CDR3 sequence: CASSEALSGIISYEQYF. In DNA form, the CDR3 reads TGTGCCAGCAGTGAAGCGCTTAGCGGAATTATCTCCTACGAGCAGTACTTC.

The chain joins TRBV20-1 to TRBJ1-4; the D gene is possibly TRBD1 (5 bases). CDR1 is DFQATT and CDR2 is SNEGSKA in the germline V gene (reference sequence). The CDR3 runs to 14 residues. V lost 5 bases and J lost 6, with 16 bases in between. The DNA of the CDR3 is TGCAGTGCTCTCATAGTCAGGGAGGATGAAAAACTGTTTTTT. Its protein is CSALIVREDEKLFF.